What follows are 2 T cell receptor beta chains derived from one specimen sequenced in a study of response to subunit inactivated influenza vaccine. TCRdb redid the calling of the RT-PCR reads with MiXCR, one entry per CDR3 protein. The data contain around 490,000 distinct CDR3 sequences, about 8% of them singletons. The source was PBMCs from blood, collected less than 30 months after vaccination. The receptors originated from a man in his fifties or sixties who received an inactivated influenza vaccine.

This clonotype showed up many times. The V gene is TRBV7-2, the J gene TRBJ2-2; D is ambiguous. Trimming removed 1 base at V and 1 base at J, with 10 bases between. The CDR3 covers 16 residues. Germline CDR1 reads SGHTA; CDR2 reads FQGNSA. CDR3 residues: CASSLVWGRNTGELFF. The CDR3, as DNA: TGTGCCAGCAGCTTAGTCTGGGGAAGGAACACCGGGGAGCTGTTTTTT.

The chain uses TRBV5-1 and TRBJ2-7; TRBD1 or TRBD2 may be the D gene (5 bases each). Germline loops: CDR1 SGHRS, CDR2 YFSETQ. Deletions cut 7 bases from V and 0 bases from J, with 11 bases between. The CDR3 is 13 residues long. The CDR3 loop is CASFSGPSYEQYF. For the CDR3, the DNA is TGCGCCAGCTTCTCGGGACCCTCCTACGAGCAGTACTTC.